The rows below give T cell receptor beta chains drawn from one sample of a study of PD-L1 blockade in urothelial cancer. Clones were read by immunoSEQ multiplex PCR, and TCRdb kept only the in-frame ones, dropping some. Here the sample spans roughly 24,000 clones, approximately 86% being singletons. The sample here was PBMCs, taken around atezolizumab (anti-PD-L1) treatment. These receptors all stem from a man between 60 and 70 years old with urothelial cancer. The CDR3 runs from the conserved cysteine through the conserved F or W. The order of the fields is D gene, V gene, J gene, clone size, CDR3 DNA, CDR3 protein. D genes are given only for firm matches. Not all rows give a size; the values are once, few, many and, for expanded clones, a class.

NA,TRBV21-1,TRBJ2-4,NA,TGTGCCAGCAGCCAAAGCCGAAGGGACAGAATAGCCAAAAACATTCAGTACTTC,CASSQSRRDRIAKNIQYF
NA,TRBV29-1,TRBJ2-7,NA,TGCAGCGGAGTAACAGGCTACGAGCAGTACTTC,CSGVTGYEQYF
NA,TRBV4-1,TRBJ2-7,few,TGCGCCAGCAGCCAAGGACCCCGGAGGGCGGACGAGCAGTACTTC,CASSQGPRRADEQYF
TRBD1,TRBV28,TRBJ2-7,NA,TGTGCCAGCAGAACCGGGACAGGGTTTAACGAGCAGTACTTC,CASRTGTGFNEQYF
TRBD1,TRBV7-9,TRBJ1-1,few,TGTGCCAGCAGCTTCGGACAGGCTACGAGGAACACTGAAGCTTTCTTT,CASSFGQATRNTEAFF
NA,TRBV9,TRBJ2-7,NA,TGTGCCAGCAGCGTAGGAGTGGTATCCTACGAGCAGTACTTC,CASSVGVVSYEQYF
NA,TRBV2,TRBJ2-2,NA,TGTGCCAGCACGACAAGGGGGGAGCTGTTTTTT,CASTTRGELFF
NA,TRBV28,TRBJ2-7,NA,TGTGCCAGCAGTTATGGGGGCACCCCTCCCTACGAGCAGTACTTC,CASSYGGTPPYEQYF
TRBD1,TRBV4-3,TRBJ1-5,once,TGCGCCAGCAGCCAACTACCGGGACAGGTCAATCAGCCCCAGCATTTT,CASSQLPGQVNQPQHF
NA,TRBV7-9,TRBJ2-7,NA,TGTGCCAGCAGCTTAGGGCGCACGGCGGGGGAGCAGTACTTC,CASSLGRTAGEQYF
TRBD2,TRBV25-1,TRBJ2-2,NA,TGTGCCAGCAGCGCGGGGGGGGTGAACACCGGGGAGCTGTTTTTT,CASSAGGVNTGELFF
NA,TRBV9,TRBJ1-2,once,TGTGCCAGCAGCGTAGATAGGACTGGACGATACTACACCTTC,CASSVDRTGRYYTF
NA,TRBV5-1,TRBJ1-1,NA,TGCGCCAGCAGCCCCCCATTGAACACTGAAGCTTTCTTT,CASSPPLNTEAFF
TRBD1,TRBV19,TRBJ1-5,NA,TGTGCCAGTAGCCCGGGACAGGGGACCTGGCAGCCCCAGCATTTT,CASSPGQGTWQPQHF
NA,TRBV10-3,TRBJ1-2,NA,TGTGCCATCAGTGGGACGGGATCTAACTATGGCTACACCTTC,CAISGTGSNYGYTF
TRBD1,TRBV19,TRBJ2-2,NA,TGTGCCAGTAGTATCAGGGGGCGAACGGACACCGGGGAGCTGTTTTTT,CASSIRGRTDTGELFF
NA,TRBV5-1,TRBJ2-5,NA,TGCGCCAGCAGCTTGGCCGGCGGGGGCGGGGAGACCCAGTACTTC,CASSLAGGGGETQYF